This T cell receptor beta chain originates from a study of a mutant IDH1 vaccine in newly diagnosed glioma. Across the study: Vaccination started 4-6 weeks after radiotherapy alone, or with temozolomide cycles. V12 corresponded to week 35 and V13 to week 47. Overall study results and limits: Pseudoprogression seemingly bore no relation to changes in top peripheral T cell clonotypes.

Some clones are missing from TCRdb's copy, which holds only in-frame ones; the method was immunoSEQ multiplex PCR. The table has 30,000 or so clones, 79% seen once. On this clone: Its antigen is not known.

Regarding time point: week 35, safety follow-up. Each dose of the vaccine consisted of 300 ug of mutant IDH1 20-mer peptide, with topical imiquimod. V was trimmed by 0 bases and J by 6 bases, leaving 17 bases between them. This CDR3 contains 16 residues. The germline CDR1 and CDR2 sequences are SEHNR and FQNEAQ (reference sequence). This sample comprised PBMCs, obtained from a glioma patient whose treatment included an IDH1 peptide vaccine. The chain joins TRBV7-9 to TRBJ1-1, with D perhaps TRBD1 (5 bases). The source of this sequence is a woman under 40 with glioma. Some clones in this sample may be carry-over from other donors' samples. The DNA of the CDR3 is TGTGCCAGCAGCTTAGCAGGAGGGGCCGCCCTCCCTGAAGCTTTCTTT. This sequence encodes CASSLAGGAALPEAFF.